Listed below are T cell receptor beta chains from one sample, sequenced in a study of blood T cell repertoires in COVID-19. Data came from immunoSEQ multiplex PCR; TCRdb stores just in-frame clones and leaves some out. This sample has some 150,000 clones; 80% to 90% occur once, and the top ten carry 2.5% to 4%. The sample taken for sequencing was peripheral blood. The receptor source for this set is an older man with acute or convalescent COVID-19. Each CDR3 is given with its conserved first and last residue. Each record gives: CDR3 DNA, CDR3 protein, V gene, clone size, D gene, J gene, CDR3 length. A D gene is named only where the DNA matches it firmly. Clone size is given for some rows only: seen once, a few or many times, or a class if the clone is expanded.

TGTGCCAGCAGTCCTATAGCGGGTGGCCTGAAGCAGTTCTTC | CASSPIAGGLKQFF | TRBV9 | NA | TRBD2 | TRBJ2-1 | 14
TGTGCCAGCCCCGGACTAGCGGGGGGCACAGATACGCAGTATTTT | CASPGLAGGTDTQYF | TRBV2 | NA | TRBD2 | TRBJ2-3 | 15
TGTGCCAGCAGCTCTGCGTGGGGGGGCAGAGGAGATACGCAGTATTTT | CASSSAWGGRGDTQYF | TRBV3-1/TRBV3-2 | NA | NA | TRBJ2-3 | 16
TGCGCCAGCAGCGGACAGGCCTACGAGCAGTACTTC | CASSGQAYEQYF | TRBV10-2 | NA | TRBD1 | TRBJ2-7 | 12
TGTGCCAGCAGTTTATTTAGCGGGAGATCCTACGAGCAGTACTTC | CASSLFSGRSYEQYF | TRBV28 | NA | TRBD2 | TRBJ2-7 | 15
TGTGCCAGCAGCCAAGAGAAGAGAAACACTGAAGCTTTCTTT | CASSQEKRNTEAFF | TRBV4-2 | NA | NA | TRBJ1-1 | 14
TGTGCCAGCAGCCCGTGGACAGGGGGCGACTACAATGAGCAGTTCTTC | CASSPWTGGDYNEQFF | TRBV3-1/TRBV3-2 | NA | TRBD1 | TRBJ2-1 | 16
TGTGCCAGCAGTTTCCCAGGGGCCGAAAAACTGTTTTTT | CASSFPGAEKLFF | TRBV28 | NA | NA | TRBJ1-4 | 13
TGTGCCAGCAGTTTAGCCCCGCTAGGTGAGCAGTTCTTC | CASSLAPLGEQFF | TRBV12-3/TRBV12-4 | NA | NA | TRBJ2-1 | 13
TGTGCCTCAAGGAGCCAAGAGACCCAGTACTTC | CASRSQETQYF | TRBV10-3 | NA | NA | TRBJ2-5 | 11
TGTGCCAGCAGCCCCAGACAGGGCCCGCAGTACTTC | CASSPRQGPQYF | TRBV5-6 | NA | TRBD1 | TRBJ2-7 | 12
TGTGCCAGCAGCCAATGGGCTAGCGGGAGCCGTTCCTACAATGAGCAGTTCTTC | CASSQWASGSRSYNEQFF | TRBV3-1/TRBV3-2 | NA | TRBD2 | TRBJ2-1 | 18
TGTGCCAGCTCACCCCAACAGGGCTCCTATAATTCACCCCTCCACTTT | CASSPQQGSYNSPLHF | TRBV18 | NA | NA | TRBJ1-6 | 16
TGTGCCAGCAGCTCTCGACTAGCGGGTAACAATGAGCAGTTCTTC | CASSSRLAGNNEQFF | TRBV7-2 | NA | TRBD2 | TRBJ2-1 | 15
TGTGCCAGCAGCCCCGCGGCGGGGTGGCAAGAGACCCAGTACTTC | CASSPAAGWQETQYF | TRBV7-2 | NA | NA | TRBJ2-5 | 15
TGTGCCAGCAGCAAACGATTTGGCGGGAGGGCCTGCGTCCAATACACTGGGGCCAACGTCCTGACTTTC | CASSKRFGGRACVQYTGANVLTF | TRBV21-1 | NA | NA | TRBJ2-6 | 23
TGTGCCAGCAGTCCTGAGGGACACATGAACACCGGGGAGCTGTTTTTT | CASSPEGHMNTGELFF | TRBV28 | NA | NA | TRBJ2-2 | 16
TGTGCCAGCAGTATACCGGGACAGCAAGAGACCCAGTACTTC | CASSIPGQQETQYF | TRBV6-5 | NA | TRBD1 | TRBJ2-5 | 14
TGCGCCAGCAGCTTGACAGGGGTGAGAGAGACCCAGTACTTC | CASSLTGVRETQYF | TRBV5-1 | NA | TRBD1 | TRBJ2-5 | 14
TGTGCCAGCAGTTCCCTCTACGAGCAGTACTTC | CASSSLYEQYF | TRBV27 | few | NA | TRBJ2-7 | 11
TGTGCCAGTAGCCTTACAGGGGATACTGAAGCTTTCTTT | CASSLTGDTEAFF | TRBV19 | NA | TRBD1 | TRBJ1-1 | 13
TGTGCCATCAGTGGTCGGACAGATAATTCACCCCTCCACTTT | CAISGRTDNSPLHF | TRBV10-3 | NA | NA | TRBJ1-6 | 14
TGTGCCAGCAGTTTAGTCAGGGGGAGTTCCTATAATTCACCCCTCCACTTT | CASSLVRGSSYNSPLHF | TRBV28 | NA | TRBD1 | TRBJ1-6 | 17